This T cell receptor beta chain appears in the sequencing data of a study of cytomegalovirus exposure and HLA in healthy donors. The PCR had 60 Vbeta and 13 Jbeta primers. Profiled with immunoSEQ multiplex PCR; TCRdb holds only in-frame clones, not every one. The table for this sample gives about 160,000 clones. The CDR3 totals 16 residues. Germline V gives CDR1 SGDLS, CDR2 YYNGEE. The trim removed 1 base at V and 8 bases at J, leaving 7 bases unmatched. Specimen: PBMCs. The rearrangement links TRBV9 to TRBJ2-1; 12 positions agree with TRBD2. The origin of this receptor is a woman in her forties or fifties in good health and CMV-seronegative. The CDR3 nucleotides read TGTGCCAGCAGCGTAACGGGACTAGCGGGCGGCCATGAGCAGTTCTTC. The encoded protein is CASSVTGLAGGHEQFF.